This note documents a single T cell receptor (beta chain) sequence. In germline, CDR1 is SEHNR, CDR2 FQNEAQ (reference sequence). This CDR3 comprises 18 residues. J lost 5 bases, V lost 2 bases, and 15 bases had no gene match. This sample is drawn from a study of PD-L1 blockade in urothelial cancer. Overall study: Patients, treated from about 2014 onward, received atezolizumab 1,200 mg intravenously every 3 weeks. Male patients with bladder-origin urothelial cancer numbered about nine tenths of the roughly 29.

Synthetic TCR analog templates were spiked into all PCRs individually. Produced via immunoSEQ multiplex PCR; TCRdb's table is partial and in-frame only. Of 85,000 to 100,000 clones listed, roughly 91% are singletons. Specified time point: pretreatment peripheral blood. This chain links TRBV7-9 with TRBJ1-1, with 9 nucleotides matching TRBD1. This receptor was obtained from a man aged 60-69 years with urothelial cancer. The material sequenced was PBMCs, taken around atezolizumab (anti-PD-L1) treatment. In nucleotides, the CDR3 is TGTGCCAGCAGCTTATTAAAATGGGGACAGGGTGGGGGGACTGAAGCTTTCTTT. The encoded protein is CASSLLKWGQGGGTEAFF. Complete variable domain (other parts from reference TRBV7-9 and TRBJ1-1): DTGVSQNPRHKITKRGQNVTFRCDPISEHNRLYWYRQTLGQGPEFLTYFQNEAQLEKSRLLSDRFSAERPKGSFSTLEIQRTEQGDSAMYLCASSLLKWGQGGGTEAFFGQGTRLTVV.